The source of this TCR beta chain is a study of cytomegalovirus exposure and HLA in healthy donors. Between the trimmed V and J ends, which lost 4 bases and 8 bases, there was a span of 18 bases. The CDR3 runs to 14 residues. The germline CDR1 and CDR2 sequences are SGHTA and FQGNSA. General observations from the study: Researchers catalogued approximately 170 TCR beta chains as cytomegalovirus-associated.

Some clones are missing from TCRdb's copy, which holds only in-frame ones; the method was immunoSEQ multiplex PCR. The sample includes roughly 120,000 clones, roughly 94% of them seen just once. As regards this clone: Its specificity is not known.

J is TRBJ2-7 and V is TRBV7-2; tentatively, D is TRBD2 (6 bases). The source is a woman under 30 in good health and CMV-seronegative. Material: PBMCs. The CDR3 region has the DNA TGTGCCAGCAGCTCACGGGAAGGGACTTTTCAGCAGTACTTC. Translated: CASSSREGTFQQYF.